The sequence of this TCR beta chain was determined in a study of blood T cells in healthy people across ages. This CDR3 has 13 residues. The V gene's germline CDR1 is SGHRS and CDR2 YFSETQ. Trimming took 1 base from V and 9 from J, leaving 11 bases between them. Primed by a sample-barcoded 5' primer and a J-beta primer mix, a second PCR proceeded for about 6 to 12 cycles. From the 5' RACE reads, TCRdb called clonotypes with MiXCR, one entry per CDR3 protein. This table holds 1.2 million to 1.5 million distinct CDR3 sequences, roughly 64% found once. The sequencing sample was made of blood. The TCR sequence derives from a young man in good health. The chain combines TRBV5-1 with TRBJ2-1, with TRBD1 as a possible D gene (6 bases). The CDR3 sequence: CASSLWDKGEQFF. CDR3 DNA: TGCGCCAGCAGCTTGTGGGACAAAGGTGAGCAGTTCTTC.